This TCR beta chain was documented in a study of blood T cell repertoires in COVID-19. The CDR3 length is 9 residues. Trimming removed 11 bases from V and 8 bases from J, with 8 bases in between. Germline assignment: CDR1 KGHDR and CDR2 SFDVKD. Measured with immunoSEQ multiplex PCR; TCRdb has only the in-frame clones, and not every one. Of about 82,000 clones detected, 75% to 85% appear once; the ten largest clones hold around 34%. The chain combines TRBV24-1 with TRBJ1-2, with no clear D. The TCR sequence derives from a man aged 60-69 years with COVID-19, enrolled during active disease. The sequenced material came from peripheral blood. The CDR3 protein is CAILGGYTF. The CDR3, as DNA: TGTGCCATCCTCGGGGGCTACACCTTC.